These 25 T cell receptor beta chains were all obtained from the same sample, sequenced in a study of T cell responses to AZD1222 COVID-19 vaccine. Some clones are missing from TCRdb's copy, which holds only in-frame ones; the method was immunoSEQ multiplex PCR. The table records more than 80,000 clones, roughly nine tenths of them present only once. The sample here was peripheral blood, taken 28 days after the second AZD1222 dose. All receptors derive from an adult who received the AZD1222 COVID-19 vaccine.

The chain combines TRBV7-9 with TRBJ1-3; TRBD1 agrees at 8 bases. The CDR3 is 15 residues long. Germline V CDR1 and CDR2: SEHNR, FQNEAQ (reference sequence). Losses at the gene ends were 5 bases for V and 4 bases for J; bases not matched to a gene: 7. CDR3 nucleotide sequence: TGTGCCAGCAGCCGGACAGGGACCGCCGGAAACACCATATATTTT. Amino acids: CASSRTGTAGNTIYF.

The genes are TRBV24-1 and TRBJ1-4; 8 bases match TRBD1. The CDR3 totals 15 residues. V gave up 1 base and J gave up 13 bases; unmatched junction bases: 10. Germline CDR1 and CDR2: KGHDR and SFDVKD. For the CDR3, the DNA is TGTGCCACCAGTGATTTAAGGCAGGGGGCGCTGGGACTGTTTTTT. Residues: CATSDLRQGALGLFF.

The rearrangement joins TRBV6-5 to TRBJ1-2; the match to TRBD1 covers 7 bases. The CDR3 consists of 14 residues. Germline CDR1 is MNHEY and CDR2 is SVGAGI. V lost 6 bases and J lost 5; bases outside the gene matches: 9. The CDR3 is CASSRDSQQYGYTF. The CDR3 DNA follows: TGTGCCAGCAGCCGGGACAGCCAACAATATGGCTACACCTTC.

J is TRBJ2-2 and V is TRBV7-2; 7 bases match TRBD1. CDR1 and CDR2 (germline): SGHTA, FQGNSA. With V trimmed by 6 bases and J by 4 bases, 14 bases remained unmatched. The CDR3 extends over 17 amino acids. CDR3 DNA: TGTGCCAGCAGGTTACGATCGGACAGGATGGGCACCGGGGAGCTGTTTTTT. Translating gives CASRLRSDRMGTGELFF.

This clone was observed a single time. The chain employs TRBV5-1 and TRBJ1-1; D might be TRBD1 (5 bases). This CDR3 contains 16 residues. Germline CDR1 SGHRS, CDR2 YFSETQ. Trimming shortened V by 4 bases and J by 1 base, and 17 bases separated the two germline ends. CDR3 residues: CASSPDPGLGNTEAFF. DNA of the CDR3: TGCGCCAGCAGCCCTGACCCGGGACTAGGGAACACTGAAGCTTTCTTT. The whole variable domain, remainder taken from reference TRBV5-1 and TRBJ1-1, is KAGVTQTPRYLIKTRGQQVTLSCSPISGHRSVSWYQQTPGQGLQFLFEYFSETQRNKGNFPGRFSGRQFSNSRSEMNVSTLELGDSALYLCASSPDPGLGNTEAFFGQGTRLTVV.

The genes are TRBV28 and TRBJ2-3, with TRBD2 matching 16 bases. This CDR3 spans 18 amino acids. Unmatched junction bases numbered 10, after V lost 7 bases and J lost 3 bases. Germline V gene data show CDR1 as MDHEN and CDR2 as SYDVKM. As DNA, the CDR3 is TGTGCCAGCACCCCCGGGACTAGCGGGGGGGGAGAGACAGATACGCAGTATTTT. Its protein is CASTPGTSGGGETDTQYF.

This chain uses TRBV5-1 with TRBJ2-2; D not certain. The CDR3 is 16 residues long. CDR1 is SGHRS, CDR2 YFSETQ, per germline. V was trimmed by 2 bases and J by 1 base, leaving 12 bases between them. CDR3 sequence (DNA): TGCGCCAGCAGCTTTTCGGCAGCTCTGAACACCGGGGAGCTGTTTTTT. It yields the protein CASSFSAALNTGELFF.

V is TRBV19 and J is TRBJ2-7; D might be TRBD1 or TRBD2, each matching 6 bases. Germline CDR1 LNHDA, CDR2 SQIVND (reference sequence). CDR3 size: 14 residues. Trimming cost V 4 bases and J 3 bases, with 13 bases left between them. In DNA, the CDR3 is TGTGCCAGTAGTACCCGGGGGCAGAGCTACGAGCAGTACTTC. Translating gives CASSTRGQSYEQYF.

V usage is TRBV10-2 and J usage is TRBJ1-6; tentatively, D is TRBD1 (6 bases). V lost 9 bases and J 7 bases, leaving 13 bases between the germline ends. The length of the CDR3 is 13 residues. Germline V gives CDR1 WSHSY, CDR2 SAAADI. Here the CDR3 DNA reads TGCGCCAGTGAACGGACAGTAAATTCACCCCTCCACTTT. Amino acids: CASERTVNSPLHF.

The chain combines TRBV5-1 with TRBJ2-1; TRBD2 matches 14 bases. This CDR3 has 16 amino acids. J lost 6 bases, V lost 4 bases, and 6 bases had no gene match. Per the germline V gene, CDR1 is SGHRS and CDR2 is YFSETQ. The CDR3: CASSITGTSGGNEQFF. As DNA, the CDR3 is TGCGCCAGCAGCATAACTGGGACTAGCGGGGGCAATGAGCAGTTCTTC.

The chain employs TRBV24-1 and TRBJ1-1; TRBD1 might be the D (5 bases). Looked up from germline, CDR1 is KGHDR and CDR2 is SFDVKD. V lost 9 bases, J lost 5 bases, and 15 bases lay in between. The CDR3 extends over 13 amino acids. The CDR3: CATAGGGSTEAFF. The CDR3 DNA reads as TGTGCCACCGCCGGGGGGGGGAGTACTGAAGCTTTCTTT.

This clone was observed a single time. This chain links TRBV2 with TRBJ2-5; weak D call: TRBD1 (6 bases). The CDR3 extends over 14 amino acids. Trimming took off 6 bases at V and 5 bases at J, with 16 bases between the two ends. CDR1 SNHLY and CDR2 FYNNEI come from the germline V gene. The CDR3 protein is CASRPRTASETQYF. The DNA of the CDR3 is TGTGCCAGCAGGCCCCGGACAGCATCGGAGACCCAGTACTTC.

The chain is built from TRBV18 and TRBJ1-3; no definite D call. Trimming left V 3 bases short and J 4 bases short, with 4 bases between. The CDR3 has 12 amino acids. Germline CDR1 reads KGHSH; CDR2 reads LQKENI. CDR3 amino acids: CASSPQGNTIYF. Here the CDR3 DNA reads TGTGCCAGCTCACCCCAGGGAAACACCATATATTTT.

The rearrangement uses TRBV23-1 and TRBJ1-2; D call uncertain. TRBV23-1 is placed among ORFs of uncertain function. Trimming removed 4 bases at V and 4 bases at J, with 13 bases between. The CDR3 loop spans 14 amino acids. The CDR3 bases are TGCGCCAGCAGTCCTTTAACCGGTGCCTATGGCTACACCTTC. Encoded protein: CASSPLTGAYGYTF.

Only one count was recorded for this clone. V usage is TRBV15 and J usage is TRBJ1-3; the D gene is possibly TRBD1 (5 bases). CDR3 length equals 16 residues. CDR1 and CDR2 (germline): LNHNV, YYDKDF (reference sequence). The V and J ends lost 0 bases and 0 bases respectively, with 9 bases between them. CDR3 sequence reads: CATSRDPGGSGNTIYF. The CDR3 bases are TGTGCCACCAGCAGAGATCCGGGGGGCTCTGGAAACACCATATATTTT.

This chain's CDR3 is CASSPGGGGLSYEQYF. DNA of the CDR3: TGCGCCAGCAGCCCTGGGGGCGGGGGACTCTCCTACGAGCAGTACTTC. J is TRBJ2-7 and V is TRBV4-1, with D possibly matching TRBD2 (7 bases). Germline CDR1 MGHRA, CDR2 YSYEKL. Trimming cost V 4 bases and J 0 bases, with 16 bases left between them. CDR3 length equals 16 residues.

V usage is TRBV30 and J usage is TRBJ2-1; D gene ambiguous. V was cut by 2 bases and J by 6 bases, with 14 bases left in between. The CDR3 contains 14 residues. The V gene's germline CDR1 is GTSNPN and CDR2 SVGIG (reference sequence). The CDR3 DNA reads TGTGCCTGGAGTTCCTGGGCCTGGTCCAATGAGCAGTTCTTC. Residues: CAWSSWAWSNEQFF.

The chain joins TRBV19 to TRBJ1-4; TRBD1 might be the D (5 bases). Trimming cost V 1 base and J 5 bases, with 11 bases left between them. CDR3 length: 15 residues. CDR1 and CDR2 from the germline V gene are LNHDA and SQIVND (reference sequence). The CDR3 sequence is CASSIAGAENEKLFF. For the CDR3, the DNA is TGTGCCAGTAGTATAGCTGGGGCAGAAAATGAAAAACTGTTTTTT.

This rearrangement joins TRBV7-8 to TRBJ1-1, with 8 bases aligning to TRBD1. From germline, CDR1 is SGHVS and CDR2 FQNEAQ. The CDR3 covers 16 residues. Losses at the gene ends were 2 bases for V and 3 bases for J; bases not matched to a gene: 8. The CDR3 DNA reads TGTGCCAGCAGCTTATCCGAGACAGGGGCGGACACTGAAGCTTTCTTT. It encodes CASSLSETGADTEAFF.

The rearrangement joins TRBV5-1 to TRBJ2-1, with TRBD2 identical over 7 bases. V was clipped by 0 bases and J by 10 bases; unmatched bases: 7. The CDR3 runs to 14 residues. Germline V gene lookup returns CDR1 SGHRS and CDR2 YFSETQ. CDR3 residues: CASSLVEGSGEQFF. The CDR3 nucleotides read TGCGCCAGCAGCTTGGTTGAGGGTAGCGGGGAGCAGTTCTTC.

The rearrangement uses TRBV20-1 and TRBJ2-3, with 8 bases identical to TRBD1. J lost 8 bases, V lost 6 bases, and 1 base had no gene match. CDR3 length: 10 residues. Germline CDR1 and CDR2: DFQATT and SNEGSKA (reference sequence). CDR3 in amino acids: CSAGQGTQYF. CDR3 DNA: TGCAGTGCCGGACAGGGTACGCAGTATTTT.

The chain combines TRBV3-1 (or the pseudogene TRBV3-2) with TRBJ1-1, with D hard to call. V was clipped by 5 bases and J by 0 bases, with 7 bases between them. Germline CDR1 is LGHDT and CDR2 is YNNKEL (reference sequence). The CDR3 consists of 13 residues. The CDR3 DNA reads as TGTGCCAGCAGCGGCCGAATGAACACTGAAGCTTTCTTT. This encodes CASSGRMNTEAFF.

The chain couples TRBV5-1 to TRBJ1-2; 9 bases agree with TRBD1. This CDR3 is built from 14 residues. V trimming: 4 bases; J trimming: 11 bases; junction bases outside the gene matches: 12. CDR1 SGHRS and CDR2 YFSETQ come from the germline V gene. CDR3 nucleotides: TGCGCCAGCAGCCCGGACAGGGGATTTCGAGTATACACCTTC. Protein: CASSPDRGFRVYTF.

The DNA for the CDR3 is TGTGCCAGCAGCCCCGGGACGGCGGGGACTGAAGCTTTCTTT. Amino acids: CASSPGTAGTEAFF. This sequence joins TRBV4-2 and TRBJ1-1, with a tentative D call TRBD1 (5 bases). Germline CDR1 LGHNA, CDR2 YNFKEQ. Trimming pared 4 bases from V and 5 bases from J, leaving 14 bases between. The CDR3 covers 14 residues.

This clone occurred once. J is TRBJ1-2 and V is TRBV6-1; D might be TRBD1 (6 bases). This CDR3 region has 15 residues. Trimming removed 3 bases at V and 2 bases at J, with 13 bases between. Germline CDR1 MNHNS, CDR2 SASEGT. CDR3 region: CASSDDLDSNYGYTF. The DNA for the CDR3 is TGTGCCAGCAGTGACGACCTGGACAGCAACTATGGCTACACCTTC.